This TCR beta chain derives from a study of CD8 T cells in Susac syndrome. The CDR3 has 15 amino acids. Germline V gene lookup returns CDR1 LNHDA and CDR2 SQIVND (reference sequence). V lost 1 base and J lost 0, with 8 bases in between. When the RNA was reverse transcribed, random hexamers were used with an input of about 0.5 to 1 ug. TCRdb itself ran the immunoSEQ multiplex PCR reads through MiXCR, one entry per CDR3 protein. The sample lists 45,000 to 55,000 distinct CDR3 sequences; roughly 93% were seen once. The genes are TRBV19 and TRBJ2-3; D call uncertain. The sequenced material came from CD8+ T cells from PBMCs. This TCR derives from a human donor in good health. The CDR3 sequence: CASSIGGPSTDTQYF. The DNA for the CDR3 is TGTGCCAGTAGTATAGGAGGCCCTAGCACAGATACGCAGTATTTT.